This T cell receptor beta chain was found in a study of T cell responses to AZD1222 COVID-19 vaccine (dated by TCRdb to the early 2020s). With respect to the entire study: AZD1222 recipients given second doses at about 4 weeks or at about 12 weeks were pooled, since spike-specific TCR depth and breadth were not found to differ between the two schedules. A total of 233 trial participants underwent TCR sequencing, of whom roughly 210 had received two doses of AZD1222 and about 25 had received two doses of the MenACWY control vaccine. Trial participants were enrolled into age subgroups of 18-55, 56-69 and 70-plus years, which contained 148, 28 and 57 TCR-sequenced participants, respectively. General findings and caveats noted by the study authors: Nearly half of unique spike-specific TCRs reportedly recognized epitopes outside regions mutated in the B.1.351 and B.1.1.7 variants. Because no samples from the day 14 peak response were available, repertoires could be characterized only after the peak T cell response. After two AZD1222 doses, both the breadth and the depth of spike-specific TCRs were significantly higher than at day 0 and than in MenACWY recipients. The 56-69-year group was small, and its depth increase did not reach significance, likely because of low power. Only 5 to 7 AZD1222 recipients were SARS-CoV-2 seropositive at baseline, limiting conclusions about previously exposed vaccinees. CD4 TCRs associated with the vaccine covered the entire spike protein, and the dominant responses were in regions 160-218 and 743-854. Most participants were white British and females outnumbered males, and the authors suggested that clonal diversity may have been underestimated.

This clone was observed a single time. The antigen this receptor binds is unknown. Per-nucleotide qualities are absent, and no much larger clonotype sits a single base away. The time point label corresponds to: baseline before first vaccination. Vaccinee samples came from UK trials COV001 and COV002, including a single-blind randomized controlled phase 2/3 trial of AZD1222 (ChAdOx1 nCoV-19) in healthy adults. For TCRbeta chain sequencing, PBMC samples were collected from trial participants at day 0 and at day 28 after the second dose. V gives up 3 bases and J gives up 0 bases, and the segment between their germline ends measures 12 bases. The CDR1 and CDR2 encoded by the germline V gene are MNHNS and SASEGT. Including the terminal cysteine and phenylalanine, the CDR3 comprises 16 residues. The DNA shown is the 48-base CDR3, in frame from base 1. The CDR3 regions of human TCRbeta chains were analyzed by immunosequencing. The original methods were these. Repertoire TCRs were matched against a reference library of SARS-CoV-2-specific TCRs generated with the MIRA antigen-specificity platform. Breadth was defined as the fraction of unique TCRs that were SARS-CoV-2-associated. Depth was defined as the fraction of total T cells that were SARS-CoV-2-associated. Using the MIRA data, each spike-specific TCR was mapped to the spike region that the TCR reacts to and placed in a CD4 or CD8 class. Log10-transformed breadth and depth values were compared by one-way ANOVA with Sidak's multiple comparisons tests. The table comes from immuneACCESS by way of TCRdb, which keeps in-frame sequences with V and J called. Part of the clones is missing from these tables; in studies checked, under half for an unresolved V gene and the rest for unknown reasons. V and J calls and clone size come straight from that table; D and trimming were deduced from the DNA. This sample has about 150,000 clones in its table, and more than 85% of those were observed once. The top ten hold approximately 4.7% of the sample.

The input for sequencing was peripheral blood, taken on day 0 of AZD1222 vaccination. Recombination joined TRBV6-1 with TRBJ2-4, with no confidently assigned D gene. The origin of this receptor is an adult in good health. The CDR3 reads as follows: CASSDASLLAKNIQYF. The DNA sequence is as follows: TGTGCCAGCAGTGACGCCAGCCTACTAGCCAAAAACATTCAGTACTTC.